This T cell receptor (beta chain) stems from a study of blood T cell repertoires in COVID-19. The wider study: COVID-19 samples collected from the United States, Italy and Spain covered acute and convalescent phases. The analysed material was cDNA or gDNA that came from T cells, B-cell-depleted T cells, or PBMCs.

This CDR3 is built from 12 residues. The V gene's germline CDR1 is MDHEN and CDR2 SYDVKM. Trimming removed 5 bases from V and 8 bases from J, with 12 bases in between. Original analysis: The assay estimated nucleated cells by amplifying reference gene primers. Measured with immunoSEQ multiplex PCR; TCRdb has only the in-frame clones, and not every one. The V and J calls and the clone size are those of that table, but D and trimming were determined from the DNA. The table includes approximately 190,000 clones, around 86% detected once. Sequencing used peripheral blood. This chain joins TRBV28 and TRBJ1-2; the D gene is possibly TRBD1 (5 bases). The origin of this receptor is a woman in her thirties or forties with acute or convalescent COVID-19. In DNA, the CDR3 is TGTGCCAGCAGTCTAAGGAGGGACGGCTACACCTTC. Protein sequence: CASSLRRDGYTF.